This T cell receptor (beta chain) was captured in a study of human CD8 memory T cell subsets. Study outcomes and limitations: The stem-like memory and precursor exhausted T cell populations displayed similarly high diversity, which was not the case for effector memory cells. When compared with each other, stem-like memory and precursor exhausted T cell repertoires showed minimal overlap. There were indications from Chao1 estimates that stem-like memory T cells were more diverse than precursor exhausted T cells.

UMI-labeled 5' RACE produced the TCR beta libraries. For each CDR3 protein, TCRdb gives one entry from its re-call of the 5' RACE reads, without DNA. The sample table sets out 5,500 to 7,000 distinct CDR3 sequences. Note on this clonotype: The antigen remains unidentified.

This CDR3 has 14 amino acids. The V gene's germline CDR1 is SGHVS and CDR2 FNYEAQ. Enriched by negative magnetic separation, total CD8+ T cells were obtained. This TCR was recovered from a human donor in good health. The chain recombines TRBV7-6 with TRBJ2-7; the D gene TCRdb calls, TRBD2, cannot be checked with no DNA. Input material: CD8+ effector memory T cells (TEM) sorted from PBMCs. The subset was: effector memory CD8 T cells, CCR7- CD45RO+ CD95+. CDR3: CASSRTSSSYEQYF. Combining the CDR3 with reference TRBV7-6 and TRBJ2-7 gives the whole variable domain GAGVSQSPRYKVTKRGQDVALRCDPISGHVSLYWYRQALGQGPEFLTYFNYEAQQDKSGLPNDRFSAERPEGSISTLTIQRTEQRDSAMYRCASSRTSSSYEQYFGPGTRLTVT.